The clone carrying this T cell receptor beta chain has just a few counts. The CDR3 length is 16 residues. With 4 bases removed from V and 0 bases from J, the gap between germline ends came to 13 bases. Germline V lookup: CDR1 MDHEN, CDR2 SYDVKM. This record comes from a study of T cell repertoires in cytomegalovirus infection. TCRdb processed the reads anew with MiXCR; each CDR3 protein has one entry. Seen here are about 260,000 distinct CDR3 sequences, roughly 9% observed once, and the top ten hold about 15%. The receptor was isolated from a human donor in good health (CMV status not recorded). Some clones in this sample may be carry-over from other donors' samples. This sequence joins TRBV28 and TRBJ1-3; D unresolved. The sequencing sample was made of PBMCs. Here the CDR3 DNA reads TGTGCCAGCAGTTCCTACATCCTGAGCTCTGGAAACACCATATATTTT. Protein sequence: CASSSYILSSGNTIYF. Looking up the rest from reference TRBV28 and TRBJ1-3 gives the full variable domain: DVKVTQSSRYLVKRTGEKVFLECVQDMDHENMFWYRQDPGLGLRLIYFSYDVKMKEKGDIPEGYSVSREKKERFSLILESASTNQTSMYLCASSSYILSSGNTIYFGEGSWLTVV.